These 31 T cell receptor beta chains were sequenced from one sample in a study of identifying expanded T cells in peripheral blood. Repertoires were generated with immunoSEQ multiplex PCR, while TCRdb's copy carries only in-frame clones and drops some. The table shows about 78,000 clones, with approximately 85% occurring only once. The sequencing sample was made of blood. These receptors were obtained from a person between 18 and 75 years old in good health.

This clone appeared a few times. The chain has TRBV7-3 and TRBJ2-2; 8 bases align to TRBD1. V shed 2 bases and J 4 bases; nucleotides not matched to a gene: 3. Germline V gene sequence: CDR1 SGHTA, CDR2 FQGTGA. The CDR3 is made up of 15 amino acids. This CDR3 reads CASSLSGQGTGELFF. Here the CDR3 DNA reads TGTGCCAGCAGCTTATCCGGACAGGGCACCGGGGAGCTGTTTTTT.

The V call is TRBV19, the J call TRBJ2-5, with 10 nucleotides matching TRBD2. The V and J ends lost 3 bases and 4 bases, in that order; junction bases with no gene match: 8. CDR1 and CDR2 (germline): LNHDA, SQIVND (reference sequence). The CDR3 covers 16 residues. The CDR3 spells CASSIQAGGDTETQYF. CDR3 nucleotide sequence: TGTGCCAGTAGTATTCAAGCGGGAGGGGACACAGAGACCCAGTACTTC.

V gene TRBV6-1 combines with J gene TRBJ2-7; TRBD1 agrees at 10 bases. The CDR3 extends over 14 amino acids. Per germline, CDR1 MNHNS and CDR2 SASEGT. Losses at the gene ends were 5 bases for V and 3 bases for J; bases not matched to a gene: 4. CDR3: CASSTGTGVYEQYF. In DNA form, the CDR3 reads TGTGCCAGCAGTACCGGGACAGGGGTCTACGAGCAGTACTTC.

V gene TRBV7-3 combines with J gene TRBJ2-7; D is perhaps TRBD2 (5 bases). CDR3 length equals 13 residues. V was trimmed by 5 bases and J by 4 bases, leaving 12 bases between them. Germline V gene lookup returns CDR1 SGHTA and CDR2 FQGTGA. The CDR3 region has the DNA TGTGCCAGCAGCCCACGGGGTGGATACGAGCAGTACTTC. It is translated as CASSPRGGYEQYF.

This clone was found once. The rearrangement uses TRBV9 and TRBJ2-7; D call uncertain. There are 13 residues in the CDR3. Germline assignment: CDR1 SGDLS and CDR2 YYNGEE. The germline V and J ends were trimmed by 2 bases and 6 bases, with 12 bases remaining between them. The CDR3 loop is CASSVLTVGEQYF. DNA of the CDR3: TGTGCCAGCAGCGTCTTGACTGTCGGCGAGCAGTACTTC.

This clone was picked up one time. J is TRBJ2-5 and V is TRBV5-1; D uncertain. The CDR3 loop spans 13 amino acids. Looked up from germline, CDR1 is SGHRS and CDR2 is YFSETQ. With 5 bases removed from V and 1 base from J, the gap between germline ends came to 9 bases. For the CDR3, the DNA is TGCGCCAGCAGAGTCGGCAGCCAAGAGACCCAGTACTTC. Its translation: CASRVGSQETQYF.

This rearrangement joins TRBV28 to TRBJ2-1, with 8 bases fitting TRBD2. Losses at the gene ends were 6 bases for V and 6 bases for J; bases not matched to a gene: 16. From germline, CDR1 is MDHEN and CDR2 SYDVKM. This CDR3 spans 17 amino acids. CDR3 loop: CASRRTSGTRLGNEQFF. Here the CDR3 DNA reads TGTGCCAGCAGACGTACCTCCGGGACTAGGCTCGGCAATGAGCAGTTCTTC. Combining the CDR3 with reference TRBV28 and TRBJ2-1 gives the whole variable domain DVKVTQSSRYLVKRTGEKVFLECVQDMDHENMFWYRQDPGLGLRLIYFSYDVKMKEKGDIPEGYSVSREKKERFSLILESASTNQTSMYLCASRRTSGTRLGNEQFFGPGTRLTVL.

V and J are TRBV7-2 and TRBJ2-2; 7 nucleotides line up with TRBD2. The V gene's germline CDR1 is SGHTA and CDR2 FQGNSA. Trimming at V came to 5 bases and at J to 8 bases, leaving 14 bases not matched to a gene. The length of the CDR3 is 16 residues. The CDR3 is CASSTSGAGLTGELFF. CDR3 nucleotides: TGTGCCAGCAGCACCAGCGGGGCAGGGCTGACGGGGGAGCTGTTTTTT.

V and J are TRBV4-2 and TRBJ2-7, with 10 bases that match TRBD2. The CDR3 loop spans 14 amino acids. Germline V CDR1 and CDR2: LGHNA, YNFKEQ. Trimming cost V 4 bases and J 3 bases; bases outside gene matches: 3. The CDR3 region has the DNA TGTGCCAGCAGCCCAGCGGGAGGGCGCTACGAGCAGTACTTC. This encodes CASSPAGGRYEQYF.

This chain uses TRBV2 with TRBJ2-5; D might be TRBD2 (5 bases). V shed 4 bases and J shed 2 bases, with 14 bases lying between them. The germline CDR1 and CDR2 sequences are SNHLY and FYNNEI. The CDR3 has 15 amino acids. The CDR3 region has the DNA TGTGCCAGCAGTGCCCCGAGACTACTACAAGAGACCCAGTACTTC. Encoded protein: CASSAPRLLQETQYF.

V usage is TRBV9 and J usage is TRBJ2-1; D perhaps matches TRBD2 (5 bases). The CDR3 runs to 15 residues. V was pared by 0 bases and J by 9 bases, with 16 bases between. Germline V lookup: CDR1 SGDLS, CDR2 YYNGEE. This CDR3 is CASSVGALPEGEQFF. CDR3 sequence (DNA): TGTGCCAGCAGCGTAGGGGCACTTCCCGAGGGTGAGCAGTTCTTC.

CDR3 protein: CASSLFGGQETQYF. The CDR3, as DNA: TGTGCCAGCAGCTTGTTTGGGGGTCAAGAGACCCAGTACTTC. The chain uses TRBV7-9 and TRBJ2-5, with D perhaps assigned TRBD1 or TRBD2 (5 bases each). CDR1 is SEHNR, CDR2 FQNEAQ, per germline (reference sequence). V was shortened by 3 bases and J by 2 bases, with 10 bases between the two germline ends. The CDR3 length is 14 residues.

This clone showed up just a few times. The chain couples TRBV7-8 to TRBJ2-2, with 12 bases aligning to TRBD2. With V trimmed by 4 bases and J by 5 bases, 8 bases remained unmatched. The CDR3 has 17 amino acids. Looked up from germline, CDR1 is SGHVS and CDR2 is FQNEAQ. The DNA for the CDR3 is TGTGCCAGCAGCTCTCCCGGACTAGCGGGAACTACCGGGGAGCTGTTTTTT. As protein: CASSSPGLAGTTGELFF.

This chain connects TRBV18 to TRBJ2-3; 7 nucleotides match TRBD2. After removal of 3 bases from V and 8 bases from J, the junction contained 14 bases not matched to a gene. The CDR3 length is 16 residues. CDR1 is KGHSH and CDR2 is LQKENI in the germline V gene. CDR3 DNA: TGTGCCAGCTCACCCTGGGCGGGAGACGTAGAGGTTACGCAGTATTTT. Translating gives CASSPWAGDVEVTQYF.

In DNA, the CDR3 is TGTGCCAGCAGTAACACAGGGGTGACGGAGACCCAGTACTTC. This gives the protein CASSNTGVTETQYF. The chain employs TRBV6-5 and TRBJ2-5; the match to TRBD1 covers 7 bases. The CDR3 has 14 residues. J gave up 5 bases and V 5 bases, and 8 bases lay outside the gene matches. Germline assignment: CDR1 MNHEY and CDR2 SVGAGI.

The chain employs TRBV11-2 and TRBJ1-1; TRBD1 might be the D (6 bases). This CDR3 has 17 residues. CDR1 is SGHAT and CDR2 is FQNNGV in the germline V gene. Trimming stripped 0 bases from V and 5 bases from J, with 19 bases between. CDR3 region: CASSLEQGTVLGTEAFF. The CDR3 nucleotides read TGTGCCAGCAGCTTAGAACAGGGAACGGTTTTAGGTACTGAAGCTTTCTTT.

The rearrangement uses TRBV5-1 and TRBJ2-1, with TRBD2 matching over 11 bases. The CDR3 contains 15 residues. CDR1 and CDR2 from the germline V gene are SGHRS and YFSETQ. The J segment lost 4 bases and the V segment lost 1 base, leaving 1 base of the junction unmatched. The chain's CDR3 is CASSLSSGRYNEQFF. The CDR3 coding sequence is TGCGCCAGCAGCTTGTCTAGCGGGAGGTACAATGAGCAGTTCTTC.

CDR3: CASSPRQGGQPQHF. For the CDR3, the DNA is TGTGCCAGCAGCCCCCGCCAGGGTGGCCAGCCCCAGCATTTT. The rearrangement uses TRBV9 and TRBJ1-5; possibly TRBD1 for D (5 bases). Trimming pared 4 bases from V and 7 bases from J, leaving 15 bases between. This CDR3 region has 14 residues. Germline V lookup: CDR1 SGDLS, CDR2 YYNGEE.

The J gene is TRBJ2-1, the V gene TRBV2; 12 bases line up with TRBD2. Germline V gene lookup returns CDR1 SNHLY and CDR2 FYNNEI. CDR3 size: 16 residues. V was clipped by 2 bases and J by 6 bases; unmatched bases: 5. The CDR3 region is CASSELAGGPANEQFF. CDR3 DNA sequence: TGTGCCAGCAGTGAACTAGCGGGAGGGCCAGCCAATGAGCAGTTCTTC.

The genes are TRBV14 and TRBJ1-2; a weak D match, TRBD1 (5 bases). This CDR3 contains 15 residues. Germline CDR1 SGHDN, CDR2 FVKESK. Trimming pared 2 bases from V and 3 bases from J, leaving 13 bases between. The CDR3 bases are TGTGCCAGCAGCCAACGGGGGGGTCTTGACTATGGCTACACCTTC. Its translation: CASSQRGGLDYGYTF.

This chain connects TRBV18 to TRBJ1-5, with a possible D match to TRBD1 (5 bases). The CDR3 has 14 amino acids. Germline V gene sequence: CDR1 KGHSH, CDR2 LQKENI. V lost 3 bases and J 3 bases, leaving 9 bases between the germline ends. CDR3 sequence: CASSPGGDNQPQHF. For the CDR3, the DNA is TGTGCCAGCTCACCGGGGGGTGACAATCAGCCCCAGCATTTT. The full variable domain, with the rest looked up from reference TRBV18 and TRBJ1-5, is NAGVMQNPRHLVRRRGQEARLRCSPMKGHSHVYWYRQLPEEGLKFMVYLQKENIIDESGMPKERFSAEFPKEGPSILRIQQVVRGDSAAYFCASSPGGDNQPQHFGDGTRLSIL.

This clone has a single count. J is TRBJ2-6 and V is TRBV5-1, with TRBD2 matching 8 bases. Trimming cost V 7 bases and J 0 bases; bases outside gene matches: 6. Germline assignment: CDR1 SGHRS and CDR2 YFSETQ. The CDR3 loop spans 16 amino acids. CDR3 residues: CASSPGGVSGANVLTF. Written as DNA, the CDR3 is TGCGCCAGCTCCCCGGGAGGGGTCTCTGGGGCCAACGTCCTGACTTTC. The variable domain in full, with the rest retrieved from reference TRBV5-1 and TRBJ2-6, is KAGVTQTPRYLIKTRGQQVTLSCSPISGHRSVSWYQQTPGQGLQFLFEYFSETQRNKGNFPGRFSGRQFSNSRSEMNVSTLELGDSALYLCASSPGGVSGANVLTFGAGSRLTVL.

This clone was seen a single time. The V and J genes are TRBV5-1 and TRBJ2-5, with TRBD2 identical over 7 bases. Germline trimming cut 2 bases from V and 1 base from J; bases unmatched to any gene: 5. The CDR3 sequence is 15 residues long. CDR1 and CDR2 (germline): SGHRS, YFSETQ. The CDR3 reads CASSFRGRAQETQYF. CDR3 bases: TGCGCCAGCAGCTTTCGAGGGAGGGCCCAAGAGACCCAGTACTTC.

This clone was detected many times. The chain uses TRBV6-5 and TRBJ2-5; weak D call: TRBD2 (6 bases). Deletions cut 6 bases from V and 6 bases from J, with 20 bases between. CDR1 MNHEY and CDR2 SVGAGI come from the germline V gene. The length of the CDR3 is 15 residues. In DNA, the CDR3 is TGTGCCAGCAGCTCAGAATCTAGCGCCATCAAGACCCAGTACTTC. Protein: CASSSESSAIKTQYF.

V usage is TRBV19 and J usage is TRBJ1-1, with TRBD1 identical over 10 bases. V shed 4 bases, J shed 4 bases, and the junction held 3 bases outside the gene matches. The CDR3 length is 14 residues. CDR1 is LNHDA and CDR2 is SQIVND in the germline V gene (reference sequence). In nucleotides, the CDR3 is TGTGCCAGTAGTAAGAGGGACAGGGGCACTGAAGCTTTCTTT. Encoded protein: CASSKRDRGTEAFF.

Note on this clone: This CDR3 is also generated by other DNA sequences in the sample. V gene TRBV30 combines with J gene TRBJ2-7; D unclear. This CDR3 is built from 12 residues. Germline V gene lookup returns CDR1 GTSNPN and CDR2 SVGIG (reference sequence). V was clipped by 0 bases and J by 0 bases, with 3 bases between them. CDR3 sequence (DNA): TGTGCCTGGAGTGTCAGCTCCTACGAGCAGTACTTC. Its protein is CAWSVSSYEQYF.

For the CDR3, the DNA is TGTGCCAGCAGTCCCGGGACTAGCGGACGCACAGATACGCAGTATTTT. Its translation is CASSPGTSGRTDTQYF. The gene calls are TRBV28 and TRBJ2-3; 11 positions match TRBD2. V was clipped by 5 bases and J by 1 base; unmatched bases: 5. From germline, CDR1 is MDHEN and CDR2 SYDVKM. The CDR3 is 16 residues long.

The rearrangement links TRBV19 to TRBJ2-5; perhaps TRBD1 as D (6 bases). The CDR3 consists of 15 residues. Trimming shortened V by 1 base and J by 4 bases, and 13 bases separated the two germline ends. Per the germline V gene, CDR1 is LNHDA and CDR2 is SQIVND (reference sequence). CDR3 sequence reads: CASSIANRAAETQYF. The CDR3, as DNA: TGTGCCAGTAGTATAGCTAACAGGGCGGCAGAGACCCAGTACTTC.

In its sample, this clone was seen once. CDR3 region: CASSMVGQGSYEQYF. In DNA, the CDR3 is TGTGCCAGTAGTATGGTCGGCCAGGGGTCCTACGAGCAGTACTTC. The rearrangement uses TRBV19 and TRBJ2-7, with TRBD1 as a possible D gene (6 bases). Germline-derived CDR1 and CDR2 are LNHDA and SQIVND (reference sequence). The CDR3 consists of 15 residues. The germline V and J ends were trimmed by 3 bases and 1 base, with 13 bases remaining between them.

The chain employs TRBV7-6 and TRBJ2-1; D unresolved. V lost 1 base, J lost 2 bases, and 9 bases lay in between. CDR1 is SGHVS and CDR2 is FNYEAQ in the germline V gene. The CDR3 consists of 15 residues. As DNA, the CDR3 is TGTGCCAGCAGCTTAGAGACACAGCCCTACAATGAGCAGTTCTTC. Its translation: CASSLETQPYNEQFF.

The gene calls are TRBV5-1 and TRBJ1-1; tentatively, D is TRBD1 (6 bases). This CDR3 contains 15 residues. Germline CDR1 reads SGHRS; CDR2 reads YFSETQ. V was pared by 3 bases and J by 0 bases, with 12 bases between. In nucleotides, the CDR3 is TGCGCCAGCAGCTACAGCAGGGGTCTGAACACTGAAGCTTTCTTT. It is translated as CASSYSRGLNTEAFF.